Sequencing of this T cell receptor beta chain was carried out in a study of shared clonotypes between healthy human individuals. Germline CDR1 SQVTM, CDR2 ANQGSEA. This CDR3 is built from 15 residues. Losses at the gene ends were 6 bases for V and 0 bases for J; bases not matched to a gene: 11. Libraries were prepared by immunoSEQ multiplex PCR; TCRdb keeps only in-frame clonotypes and omits some of them. Of some 2.1 million clones listed, approximately 94% are singletons. Positive CCR7 selection of CD45RO-negative cells yielded the naive CD8 cells, and terminally differentiated effector memory CD45RA+ cells were excluded. This clone has only one observation.

What was sequenced was naive CD8+ T cells sorted from blood. The chain recombines TRBV29-1 with TRBJ2-7, with 7 bases lining up with TRBD1. The clonotype originates from a man younger than 30 in good health. The CDR3 region is CSVPRTGPSSYEQYF. The CDR3 nucleotides are TGCAGCGTACCTCGGACAGGTCCTAGCTCCTACGAGCAGTACTTC.